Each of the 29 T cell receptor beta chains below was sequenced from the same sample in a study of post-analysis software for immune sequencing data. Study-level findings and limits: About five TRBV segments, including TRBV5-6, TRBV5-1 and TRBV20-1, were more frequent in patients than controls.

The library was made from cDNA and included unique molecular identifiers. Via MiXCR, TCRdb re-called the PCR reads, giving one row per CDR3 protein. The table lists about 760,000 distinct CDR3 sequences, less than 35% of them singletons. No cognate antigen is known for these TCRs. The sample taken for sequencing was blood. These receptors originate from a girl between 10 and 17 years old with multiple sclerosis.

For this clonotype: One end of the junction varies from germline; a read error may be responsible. Written as DNA, the CDR3 is TGTGCCGGCAGCTTAATTGGGGTAACTGAAGCTTTCTTT. As protein: CAGSLIGVTEAFF. This chain uses TRBV7-2 with TRBJ1-1; D uncertain. Germline CDR1 reads SGHTA; CDR2 reads FQGNSA. The length of the CDR3 is 13 residues.

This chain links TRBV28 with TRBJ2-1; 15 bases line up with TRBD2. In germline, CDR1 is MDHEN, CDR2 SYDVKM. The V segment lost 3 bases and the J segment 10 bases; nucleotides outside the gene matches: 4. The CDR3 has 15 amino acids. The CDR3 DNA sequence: TGTGCCAGCAGTTTCGGGACTAGCGGGGGGCTAGAGCAGTTCTTC. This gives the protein CASSFGTSGGLEQFF. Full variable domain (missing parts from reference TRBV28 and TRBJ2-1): DVKVTQSSRYLVKRTGEKVFLECVQDMDHENMFWYRQDPGLGLRLIYFSYDVKMKEKGDIPEGYSVSREKKERFSLILESASTNQTSMYLCASSFGTSGGLEQFFGPGTRLTVL.

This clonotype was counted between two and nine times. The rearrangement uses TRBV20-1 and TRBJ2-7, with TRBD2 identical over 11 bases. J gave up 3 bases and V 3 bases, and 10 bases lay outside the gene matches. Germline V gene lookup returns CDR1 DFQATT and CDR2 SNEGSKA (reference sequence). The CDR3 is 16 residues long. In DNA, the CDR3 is TGCAGTGCTAGGCCCCTCGGACTAGCGGGCTTCTACGAGCAGTACTTC. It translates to CSARPLGLAGFYEQYF.

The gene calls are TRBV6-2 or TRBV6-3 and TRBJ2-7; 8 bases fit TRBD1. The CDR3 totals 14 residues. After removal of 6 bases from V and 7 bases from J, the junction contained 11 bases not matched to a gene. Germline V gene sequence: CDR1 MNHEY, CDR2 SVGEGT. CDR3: CASSQGDRNWEQYF. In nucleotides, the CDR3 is TGTGCCAGCAGCCAAGGGGACAGGAATTGGGAGCAGTACTTC.

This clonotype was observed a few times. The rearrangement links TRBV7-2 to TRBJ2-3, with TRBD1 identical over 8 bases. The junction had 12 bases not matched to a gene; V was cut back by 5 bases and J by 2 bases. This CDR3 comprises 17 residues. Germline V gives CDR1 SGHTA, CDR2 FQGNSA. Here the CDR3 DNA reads TGTGCCAGCAGCCGTCTGGGGAAGACAGGGGCCACAGATACGCAGTATTTT. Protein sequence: CASSRLGKTGATDTQYF.

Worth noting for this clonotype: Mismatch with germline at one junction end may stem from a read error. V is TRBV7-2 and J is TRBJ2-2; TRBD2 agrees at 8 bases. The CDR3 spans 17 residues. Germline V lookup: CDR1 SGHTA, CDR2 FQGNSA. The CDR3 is CASSVAGTRDFTGELFF. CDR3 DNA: TGTGCCAGCAGCGTAGCCGGGACTAGAGATTTCACCGGGGAGCTGTTTTTT.

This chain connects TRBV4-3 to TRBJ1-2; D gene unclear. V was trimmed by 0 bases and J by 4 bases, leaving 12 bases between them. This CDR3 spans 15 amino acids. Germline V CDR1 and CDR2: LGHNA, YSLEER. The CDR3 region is CASSQDAGVGYGYTF. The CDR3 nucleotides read TGCGCCAGCAGCCAAGATGCTGGGGTGGGCTATGGCTACACCTTC.

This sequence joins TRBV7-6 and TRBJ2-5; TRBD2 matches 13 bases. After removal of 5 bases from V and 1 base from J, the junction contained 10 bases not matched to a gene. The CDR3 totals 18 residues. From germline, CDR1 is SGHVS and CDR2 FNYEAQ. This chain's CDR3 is CASSLRLAGGWIQETQYF. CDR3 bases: TGTGCCAGCAGCCTCCGACTAGCGGGGGGTTGGATCCAAGAGACCCAGTACTTC.

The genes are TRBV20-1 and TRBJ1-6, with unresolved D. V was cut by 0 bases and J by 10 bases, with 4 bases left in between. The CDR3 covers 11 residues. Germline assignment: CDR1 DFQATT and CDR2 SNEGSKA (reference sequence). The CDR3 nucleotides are TGCAGTGCTAGAGATGGATCACCCCTCCACTTT. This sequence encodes CSARDGSPLHF.

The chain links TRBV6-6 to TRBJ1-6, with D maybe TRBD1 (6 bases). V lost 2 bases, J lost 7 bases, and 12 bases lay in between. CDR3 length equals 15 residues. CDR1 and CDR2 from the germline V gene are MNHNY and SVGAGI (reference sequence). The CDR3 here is CASSYIEGGNSPLHF. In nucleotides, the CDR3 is TGTGCCAGCAGTTACATTGAGGGGGGAAATTCACCCCTCCACTTT.

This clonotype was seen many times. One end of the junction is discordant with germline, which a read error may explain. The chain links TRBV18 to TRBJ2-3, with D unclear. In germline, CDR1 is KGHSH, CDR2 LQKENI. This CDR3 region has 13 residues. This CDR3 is CASSSDSTDTQYF. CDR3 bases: TGCGCCAGCAGCTCCGACAGCACAGATACGCAGTATTTT.

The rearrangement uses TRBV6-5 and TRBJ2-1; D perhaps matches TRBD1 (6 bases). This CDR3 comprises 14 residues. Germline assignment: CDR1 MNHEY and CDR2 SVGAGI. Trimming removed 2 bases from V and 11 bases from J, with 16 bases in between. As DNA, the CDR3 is TGTGCCAGCAGTTACAAACTCACAGGGTCTAAGCAGTTCTTC. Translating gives CASSYKLTGSKQFF.

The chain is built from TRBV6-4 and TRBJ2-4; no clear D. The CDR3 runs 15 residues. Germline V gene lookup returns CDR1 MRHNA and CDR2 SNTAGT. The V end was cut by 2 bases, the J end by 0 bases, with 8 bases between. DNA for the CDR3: TGTGCCAGCAGTGACCCACGACTAGCCAAAAACATTCAGTACTTC. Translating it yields CASSDPRLAKNIQYF.

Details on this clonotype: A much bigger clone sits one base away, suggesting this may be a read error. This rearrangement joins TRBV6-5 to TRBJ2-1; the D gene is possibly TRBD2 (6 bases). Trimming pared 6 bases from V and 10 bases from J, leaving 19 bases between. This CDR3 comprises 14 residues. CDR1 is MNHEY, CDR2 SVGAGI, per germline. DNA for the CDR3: TGTGCCAGCAGCGCCCCCGGGGGTCCCTACGAGCAGTTCTTC. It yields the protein CASSAPGGPYEQFF.

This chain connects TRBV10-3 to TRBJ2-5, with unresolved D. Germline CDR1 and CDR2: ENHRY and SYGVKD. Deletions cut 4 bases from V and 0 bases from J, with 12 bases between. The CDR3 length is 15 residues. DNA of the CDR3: TGTGCCATCAGTGGACACTTGAGAGACCAAGAGACCCAGTACTTC. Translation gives CAISGHLRDQETQYF.

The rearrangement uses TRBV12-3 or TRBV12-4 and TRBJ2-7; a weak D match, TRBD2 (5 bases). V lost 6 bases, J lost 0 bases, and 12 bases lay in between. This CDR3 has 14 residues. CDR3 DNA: TGTGCCAGCAGAGACTACGCGAGCTCCTACGAGCAGTACTTC. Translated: CASRDYASSYEQYF.

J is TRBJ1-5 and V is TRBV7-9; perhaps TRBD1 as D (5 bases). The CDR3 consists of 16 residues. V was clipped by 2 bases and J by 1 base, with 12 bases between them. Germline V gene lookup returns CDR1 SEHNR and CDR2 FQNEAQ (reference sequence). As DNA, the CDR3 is TGTGCCAGCAGCTTAAGGGGAGGCCCAAGCAATCAGCCCCAGCATTTT. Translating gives CASSLRGGPSNQPQHF.

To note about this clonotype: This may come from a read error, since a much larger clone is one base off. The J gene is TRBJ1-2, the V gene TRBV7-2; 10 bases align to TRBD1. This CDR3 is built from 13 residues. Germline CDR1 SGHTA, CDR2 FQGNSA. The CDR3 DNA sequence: TGTGCCAGCAGCTTGGGACAGGGGTCTGGCCACACCTTC. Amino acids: CASSLGQGSGHTF.

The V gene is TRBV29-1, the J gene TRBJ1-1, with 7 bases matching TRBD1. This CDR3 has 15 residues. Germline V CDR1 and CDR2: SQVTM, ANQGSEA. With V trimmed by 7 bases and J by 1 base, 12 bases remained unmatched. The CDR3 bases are TGCAGCGCCCCAAGCTTCGGACAGGCGAACACTGAAGCTTTCTTT. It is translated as CSAPSFGQANTEAFF.

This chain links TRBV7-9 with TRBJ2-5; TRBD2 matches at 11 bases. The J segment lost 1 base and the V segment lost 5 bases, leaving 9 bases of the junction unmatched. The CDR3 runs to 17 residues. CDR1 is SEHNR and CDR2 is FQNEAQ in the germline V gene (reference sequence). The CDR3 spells CASSDTSGRGRQETQYF. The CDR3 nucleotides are TGTGCCAGCAGCGATACTAGCGGGAGAGGTCGCCAAGAGACCCAGTACTTC.

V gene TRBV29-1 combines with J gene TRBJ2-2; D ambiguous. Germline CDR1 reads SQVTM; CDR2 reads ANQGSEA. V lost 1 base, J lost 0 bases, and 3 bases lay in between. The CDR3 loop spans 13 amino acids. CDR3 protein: CSVEVANTGELFF. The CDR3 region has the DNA TGCAGCGTTGAAGTAGCGAACACCGGGGAGCTGTTTTTT.

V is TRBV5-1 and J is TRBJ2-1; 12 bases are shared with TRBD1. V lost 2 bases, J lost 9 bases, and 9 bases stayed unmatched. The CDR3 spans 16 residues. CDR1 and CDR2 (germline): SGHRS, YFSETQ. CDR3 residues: CASSFGTGGLYGEQFF. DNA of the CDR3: TGCGCCAGCAGCTTCGGGACAGGGGGCTTATATGGTGAGCAGTTCTTC.

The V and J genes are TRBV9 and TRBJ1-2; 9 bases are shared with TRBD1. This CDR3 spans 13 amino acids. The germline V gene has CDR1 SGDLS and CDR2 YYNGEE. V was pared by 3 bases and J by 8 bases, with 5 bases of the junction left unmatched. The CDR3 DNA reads TGTGCCAGCAGCGCCGGGACAGGGTCCGGCTACACCTTC. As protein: CASSAGTGSGYTF.

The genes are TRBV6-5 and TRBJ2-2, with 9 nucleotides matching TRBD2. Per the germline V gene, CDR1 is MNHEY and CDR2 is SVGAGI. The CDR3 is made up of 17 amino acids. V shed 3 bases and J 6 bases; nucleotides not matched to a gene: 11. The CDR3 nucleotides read TGTGCCAGCAGTTATGGGGTAGTAGCGGGAGACCCCGGGGAGCTGTTTTTT. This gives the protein CASSYGVVAGDPGELFF.

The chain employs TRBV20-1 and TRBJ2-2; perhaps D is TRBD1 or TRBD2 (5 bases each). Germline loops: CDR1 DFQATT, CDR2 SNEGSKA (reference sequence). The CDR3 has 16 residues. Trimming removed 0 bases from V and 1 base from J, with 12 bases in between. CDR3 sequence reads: CSARDGLGGNTGELFF. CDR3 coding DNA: TGCAGTGCTAGAGATGGGCTTGGGGGGAACACCGGGGAGCTGTTTTTT.

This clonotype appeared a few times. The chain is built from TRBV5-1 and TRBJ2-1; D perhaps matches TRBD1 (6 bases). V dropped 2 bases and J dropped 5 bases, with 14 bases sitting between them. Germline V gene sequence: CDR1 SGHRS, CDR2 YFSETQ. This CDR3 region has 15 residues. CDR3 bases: TGCGCCAGCAGCTTCTCAGGGGCCCGTGACAATGAGCAGTTCTTC. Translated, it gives CASSFSGARDNEQFF.

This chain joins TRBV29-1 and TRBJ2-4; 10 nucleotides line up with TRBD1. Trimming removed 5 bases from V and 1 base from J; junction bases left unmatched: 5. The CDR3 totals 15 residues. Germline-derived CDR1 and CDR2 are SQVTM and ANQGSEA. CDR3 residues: CSVLTGQGAKNIQYF. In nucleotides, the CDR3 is TGCAGCGTTTTAACGGGACAGGGGGCCAAAAACATTCAGTACTTC.

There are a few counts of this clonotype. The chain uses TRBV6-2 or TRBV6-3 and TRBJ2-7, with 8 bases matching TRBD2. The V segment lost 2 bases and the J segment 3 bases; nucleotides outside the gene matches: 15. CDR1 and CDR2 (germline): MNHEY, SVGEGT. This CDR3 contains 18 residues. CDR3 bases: TGTGCCAGCAGTTACCTTTTCGGTCGGGGGGGAGACTACTACGAGCAGTACTTC. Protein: CASSYLFGRGGDYYEQYF.

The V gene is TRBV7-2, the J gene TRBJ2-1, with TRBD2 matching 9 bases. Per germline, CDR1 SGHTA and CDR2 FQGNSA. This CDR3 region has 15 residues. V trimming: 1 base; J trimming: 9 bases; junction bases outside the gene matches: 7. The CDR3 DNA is TGTGCCAGCAGCTTAGGGCGGGAGGGCTCCCGTGAGCAGTTCTTC. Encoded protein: CASSLGREGSREQFF.